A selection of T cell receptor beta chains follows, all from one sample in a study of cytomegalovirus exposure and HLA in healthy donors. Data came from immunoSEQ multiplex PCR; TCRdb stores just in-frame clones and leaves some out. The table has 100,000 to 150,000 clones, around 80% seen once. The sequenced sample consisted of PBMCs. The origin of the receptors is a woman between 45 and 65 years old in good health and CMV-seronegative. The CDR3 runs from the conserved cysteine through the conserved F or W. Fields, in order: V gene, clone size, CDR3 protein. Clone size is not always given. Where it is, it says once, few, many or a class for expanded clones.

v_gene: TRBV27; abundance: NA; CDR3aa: CASSLSQGNTEAFF
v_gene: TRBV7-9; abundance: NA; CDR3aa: CASSFRLGRPTGELFF
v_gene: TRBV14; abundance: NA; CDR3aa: CASRDQGSSYEQYF
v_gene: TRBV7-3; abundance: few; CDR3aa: CASSFTSGTNNEQFF
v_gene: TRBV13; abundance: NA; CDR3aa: CASSLGAGSTLSPDGSEQFF
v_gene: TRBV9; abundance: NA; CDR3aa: CASSASGSAADTQYF
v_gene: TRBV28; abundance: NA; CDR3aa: CASSSETQYF
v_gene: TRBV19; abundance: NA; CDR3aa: CASSIAGATAEAFF
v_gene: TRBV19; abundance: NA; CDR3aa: CASSIPMTSGRSYNEQFF
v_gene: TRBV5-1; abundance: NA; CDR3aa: CASTPQASTDTQYF
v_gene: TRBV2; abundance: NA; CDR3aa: CASSSGTSGRRTDTQYF
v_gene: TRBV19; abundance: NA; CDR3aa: CASINQGGFF
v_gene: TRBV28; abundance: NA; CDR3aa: CASSLTAGGSQPQHF
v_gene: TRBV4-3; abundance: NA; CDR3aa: CASSQNSRTGQNIQYF
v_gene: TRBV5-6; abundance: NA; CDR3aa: CASSFRFSRGHYGYTF
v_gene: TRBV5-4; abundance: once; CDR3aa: CASMSSGSPETQYF
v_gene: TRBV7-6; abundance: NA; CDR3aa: CASSSAEWTAPVRETQYF
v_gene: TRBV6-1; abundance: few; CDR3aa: CASSSSGGTEAFF
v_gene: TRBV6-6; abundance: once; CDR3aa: CASSYIHSNQPQHF
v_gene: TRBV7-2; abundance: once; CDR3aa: CASSSQYPTRGSTDTQYF
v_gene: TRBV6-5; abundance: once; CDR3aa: CASSYRGSNQPQHF
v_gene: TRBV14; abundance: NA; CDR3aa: CASSTGLNTEAFF
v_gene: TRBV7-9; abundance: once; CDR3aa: CASSPEGAGTQYF
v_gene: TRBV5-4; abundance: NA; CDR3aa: CASSWGTSYSTDTQYF
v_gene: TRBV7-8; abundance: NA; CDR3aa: CASPPDRSLWKNGLVGYTF
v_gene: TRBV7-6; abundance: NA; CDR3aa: CASSTLSEAFF
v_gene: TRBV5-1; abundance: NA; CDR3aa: CASSSRDSQPLRYNEQFF
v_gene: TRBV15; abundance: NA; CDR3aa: CATSRDYVEREHEQFF
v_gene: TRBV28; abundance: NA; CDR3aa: CASSRATSGQETQYF
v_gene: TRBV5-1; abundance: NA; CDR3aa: CASSLDGGAGEAFF
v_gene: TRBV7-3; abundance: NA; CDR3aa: CASREQGATEAFF
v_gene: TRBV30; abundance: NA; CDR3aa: CAWSGQGRQPQHF
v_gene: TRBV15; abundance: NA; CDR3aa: CATTNPGGGVAGVNEQFF
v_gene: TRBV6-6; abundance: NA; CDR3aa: CASSRTGGDYEQYF
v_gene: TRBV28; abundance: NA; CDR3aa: CASSNHRGGGAFF
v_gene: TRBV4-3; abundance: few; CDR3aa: CASSQVFRQVIGGYTF
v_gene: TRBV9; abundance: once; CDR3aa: CASSPDSYEQYF
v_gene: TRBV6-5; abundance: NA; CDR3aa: CASTPTAGRGYTF
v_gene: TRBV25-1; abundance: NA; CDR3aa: CASSERTPGLAGAGQFF
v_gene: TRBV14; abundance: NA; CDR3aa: CASSQPDSGSGYTF
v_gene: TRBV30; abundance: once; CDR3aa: CAWSILDPRGTEAFF
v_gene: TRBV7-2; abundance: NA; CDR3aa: CASSLDGQGYGYTF
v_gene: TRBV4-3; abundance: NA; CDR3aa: CASSQDNRGLGTEAFF
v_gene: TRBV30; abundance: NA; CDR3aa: CAWSRAGNYGYPF
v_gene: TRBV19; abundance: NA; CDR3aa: CASSIAPPGQGETQYF
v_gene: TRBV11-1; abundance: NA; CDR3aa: CASTIDSSSTDTQYF
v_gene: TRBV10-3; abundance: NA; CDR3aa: CAISEGGASTDTQYF